Sequencing of this T cell receptor (beta chain) was carried out in a study of T cells in Graves' hyperthyroidism and ophthalmopathy (dated by TCRdb to about 2019). Notes on the research overall: Peripheral blood was collected at initial diagnosis, before any treatment. For training and testing, the 100 or so patients in the discovery cohort were randomly divided in a 7:3 ratio. After sampling, hyperthyroidism patients received methimazole starting at 30 mg daily, and ophthalmopathy patients received high-dose intravenous methylprednisolone. In addition, the study compared T-cell repertoires in thyroid tissue and in blood from several Graves' hyperthyroidism patients. A discovery cohort of about a hundred patients, approximately 45 with Graves' ophthalmopathy and under 60 with stable Graves' hyperthyroidism, was used to find distinguishing TCR V-J signatures. Prospective prediction of ophthalmopathy was tested in an independent validation cohort of fewer than 20 hyperthyroidism patients and 15 to 17 patients who later progressed to ophthalmopathy. TCR Vbeta CDR3 sequencing of approximately 140 peripheral blood samples (fewer than 45 ophthalmopathy, 75 hyperthyroidism and roughly 17 progressor patients) is reported in the paper.

Results and caveats for the whole study, not just this receptor: During validation, the model predicted progression to ophthalmopathy a median of roughly six months ahead of onset, with around 65% sensitivity and about 72% specificity. In cross-validation, a model built on a 13 V-J signature told ophthalmopathy apart from stable hyperthyroidism with approximately 90% sensitivity and about 81% specificity, and in testing the same model reached 80%/75%. Most expanded thyroid clonotypes (frequency above 0.001) were also detected in blood, a finding suggesting that blood repertoires may reflect thyroid immune responses. Sample size was not statistically predetermined, and investigators were not blinded to group allocation.

Stable Graves' hyperthyroidism was defined as no progression to ophthalmopathy during 18 months of follow-up. Hyperthyroidism patients were newly diagnosed, had a disease duration of under 2 months, and were aged 18 to 65 years. Patients with uncontrolled infections, other autoimmune diseases, pregnancy or lactation were excluded. Clinical symptoms, serum thyroxine and TRAb, thyroid ultrasound, and orbital computed tomography formed the basis for the diagnoses. Ficoll-Paque density gradient centrifugation was used to isolate PBMCs from 10 ml of fresh peripheral blood. Total RNA was extracted with Trizol reagent, and quality was checked on an Agilent 2100 Bioanalyzer. To note about this clonotype: This clone's antigen is unknown. Base qualities are not recorded, but no much larger clone differs from it by a single base.

V trim: 4 bases; J trim: 4 bases; unmatched bases: 12. Inclusive of the bounding cysteine and phenylalanine, the CDR3 is 17 residues long. Just CDR3 DNA is preserved here, 51 bases in frame from base 1. CDR1 and CDR2 are read off the germline V gene (reference sequence) as GTSNPN and SVGIG. The TCR beta CDR3 regions were amplified from RNA transcripts. A first-round RT-PCR of the TCR CDR3 used the HTBI primer set with the Qiagen OneStep RT-PCR kit. Libraries were constructed in a second round of multiplex PCR, after which size selection and purification were carried out. Sequencing of the libraries was done on an Illumina HiSeq2000 using paired-end 100 bp reads. In the original analysis: Raw data were processed with SOAPnuke, discarding reads with adapters, uncalled bases, mean Phred below 15, or no exact constant-primer or identifier match. High-quality paired reads were merged with COPE v1.2.5, and unique nucleotide sequences were defined as clonotypes. MiTCR v1.1 was used to align clonotypes to the IMGT TRBV, TRBD and TRBJ reference segments. The analysis was restricted to V-J combinations with a frequency above 0.0001, which together covered approximately 99% of the repertoires. A TCS score was defined as the ratio between F50 (clonal expansion) and ExV (chaos), using BLOSUM62-based TCRdist between CDR3 peptides within each V-J. Welch's t-statistics and random forest reduced fewer than 600 V-J features to 10 to 15, which were used in a naive Bayes classifier (R e1071). The raw public reads went through TCRdb reprocessing: fastp at Q25, MiXCR clone calling, in-frame beta chains kept. Here each entry gathers all rows of one CDR3 protein and keeps the most common genes and DNA. The V and J calls and clone size are TCRdb's, not the authors'. Across this sample there are some 560,000 distinct CDR3 sequences, with roughly 15% seen only once. The ten top clones hold around 14% of the sample.

Source material: blood. The V gene is TRBV30 and the J gene is TRBJ2-6; 8 bases in between match TRBD1. The sequence was obtained from a middle-aged woman with Graves' hyperthyroidism. The CDR3 amino acid sequence is: CAWKWAQGASGANVLTF. The nucleotide sequence is TGTGCCTGGAAATGGGCGCAGGGGGCTTCGGGGGCCAACGTCCTGACTTTC.